The T cell receptor beta chain under discussion was sequenced for a study of T cells in Graves' hyperthyroidism and ophthalmopathy. CDR3 length: 16 amino acids. Germline V gene data show CDR1 as MGHRA and CDR2 as YSYEKL. The V gene end was trimmed by 0 bases and the J gene end by 7 bases; junction bases not matched to a gene: 7. This clonotype was seen at least ten times. TCR beta CDR3 region amplification was performed from RNA transcripts. The HTBI set primed first-round TCR CDR3 RT-PCR. TCRdb redid the calling of the multiplex PCR reads with MiXCR, one entry per CDR3 protein. The table lists 480,000 or so distinct CDR3 sequences, approximately 15% of them singletons.

Sample: blood. This sequence originates from a woman between 18 and 30 years old with Graves' hyperthyroidism. The rearrangement links TRBV4-1 to TRBJ2-1; 9 nucleotides match TRBD1. In DNA form, the CDR3 reads TGCGCCAGCAGCCAAGATGGGGACAGGGACCATAATGAGCAGTTCTTC. It yields the protein CASSQDGDRDHNEQFF.